This T cell receptor beta chain was documented in a study of CD8 T cells in Susac syndrome. Reverse transcription of 0.5 to 1 ug RNA was performed with random hexamers. Amplification of TCR beta CDR3 spanned 54 Vbeta and 13 Jbeta via immunoSEQ multiplex PCR. TCRdb reanalysed the immunoSEQ multiplex PCR reads using MiXCR and keeps one entry per CDR3 protein. The data contain a few hundred thousand distinct CDR3 sequences, roughly 85% of them seen just once; the ten biggest clones take up about 0.11%. Sequencing of TCR beta was performed on blood CD8+ T cells and on blood CD4+ T cells. The authors negatively isolated CD8+ and CD4+ T cells and FACS-enriched TEMRA cells. Sequencing was performed on CD8+ T cells from PBMCs. The receptor's source is a human donor with multiple sclerosis.

CDR3 in amino acids: CSVQTGYEQYF. The CDR3 DNA reads TGCAGCGTTCAGACAGGCTACGAGCAGTACTTC. The chain combines TRBV29-1 with TRBJ2-7, with D possibly matching TRBD1 (6 bases). Germline V gene data show CDR1 as SQVTM and CDR2 as ANQGSEA. The ends were cut back, 5 bases at V and 3 bases at J, with 8 bases in the middle. CDR3 length: 11 residues.